The 17 T cell receptor beta chains below were found in one sample sequenced in a study of PD-L1 blockade in urothelial cancer. Profiled with immunoSEQ multiplex PCR; TCRdb holds only in-frame clones, not every one. The table shows approximately 48,000 clones, with approximately 84% occurring only once. The input for sequencing was PBMCs, taken around atezolizumab (anti-PD-L1) treatment. These receptors originate from a man in his fifties or sixties with urothelial cancer.

V gene TRBV9 combines with J gene TRBJ2-2, with D uncertain. V shed 0 bases and J shed 1 base, with 4 bases lying between them. Per germline, CDR1 SGDLS and CDR2 YYNGEE. CDR3 length: 14 amino acids. CDR3 sequence: CASSVEQNTGELFF. CDR3 bases: TGTGCCAGCAGCGTAGAGCAGAACACCGGGGAGCTGTTTTTT.

The rearrangement links TRBV10-3 to TRBJ2-7, with D perhaps TRBD1 (6 bases). V dropped 3 bases and J dropped 6 bases, with 21 bases sitting between them. CDR3 size: 16 residues. CDR1 and CDR2 from the germline V gene are ENHRY and SYGVKD. The CDR3 sequence is CAISDSPRLVGAEQYF. CDR3 nucleotides: TGTGCCATCAGTGACTCCCCACGACTTGTGGGGGCCGAGCAGTACTTC.

This sequence joins TRBV2 and TRBJ1-2; D possibly corresponds to TRBD1 (6 bases). Trimming left V 6 bases short and J 6 bases short, with 14 bases between. Germline V CDR1 and CDR2: SNHLY, FYNNEI. The CDR3 sequence is 13 residues long. In nucleotides, the CDR3 is TGTGCCAGCAGCTATACGTACAGGGATGGCTACACCTTC. Translating it yields CASSYTYRDGYTF.

The gene calls are TRBV11-2 and TRBJ1-1; D gene ambiguous. Trimming cost V 0 bases and J 4 bases, with 15 bases left between them. The germline CDR1 and CDR2 sequences are SGHAT and FQNNGV. The CDR3 contains 16 residues. The CDR3 protein is CASSLDLWKAATEAFF. In DNA form, the CDR3 reads TGTGCCAGCAGCTTAGATCTCTGGAAAGCGGCCACTGAAGCTTTCTTT.

The chain has TRBV7-9 and TRBJ1-4; 10 nucleotides agree with TRBD1. The CDR3 consists of 16 residues. The trim removed 1 base at V and 8 bases at J, leaving 7 bases unmatched. Germline CDR1 reads SEHNR; CDR2 reads FQNEAQ (reference sequence). CDR3 loop: CASSLEGTGEREKLFF. In DNA, the CDR3 is TGTGCCAGCAGCTTAGAAGGGACAGGGGAGCGGGAAAAACTGTTTTTT.

This clone came up once. The rearrangement uses TRBV10-1 and TRBJ2-7; unclear D gene. The germline gives CDR1 WNHNN, CDR2 SYGVQD (reference sequence). The V gene lost 8 bases and the J gene lost 5 bases, with 4 bases spanning the gap. CDR3 length: 9 amino acids. CDR3 bases: TGCGCCAGCTGCGACGAGCAGTACTTC. Translated: CASCDEQYF.

The rearrangement links TRBV19 to TRBJ1-1, with D possibly being TRBD1 (6 bases). V dropped 3 bases and J dropped 3 bases, with 14 bases sitting between them. The V gene's germline CDR1 is LNHDA and CDR2 SQIVND (reference sequence). The CDR3 length is 15 residues. Here the CDR3 reads CASSIQTGFYTEAFF. The CDR3 coding sequence is TGTGCCAGTAGTATCCAAACAGGGTTTTACACTGAAGCTTTCTTT.

This clone appeared once. The V call is TRBV11-2, the J call TRBJ1-1; D not resolved. This CDR3 has 14 residues. Trimming took off 1 base at V and 1 base at J, with 7 bases between the two ends. Germline lookup yields CDR1 SGHAT and CDR2 FQNNGV. The CDR3 is CASSLAPQNTEAFF. In DNA form, the CDR3 reads TGTGCCAGCAGCTTAGCTCCACAGAACACTGAAGCTTTCTTT.

This chain uses TRBV6-1 with TRBJ1-5; no definite D call. With 4 bases removed from V and 13 bases from J, the gap between germline ends came to 11 bases. This CDR3 contains 11 residues. Germline CDR1 is MNHNS and CDR2 is SASEGT. CDR3 nucleotide sequence: TGTGCCAGCAGTGTGGAGGACTCTCAGCATTTT. Its protein product is CASSVEDSQHF.

The V gene is TRBV28, the J gene TRBJ2-7; possible D gene TRBD2, 6 bases. The V end lost 6 bases, the J end lost 7 bases, and 16 bases lay between the germline ends. Germline values: CDR1 MDHEN, CDR2 SYDVKM. The CDR3 covers 13 residues. The CDR3 DNA reads as TGTGCCAGCAGAATGGGACTGCTGGAAGAGCAGTACTTC. It translates to CASRMGLLEEQYF.

The chain is built from TRBV6-5 and TRBJ1-2, with a possible D match to TRBD1 (5 bases). The germline CDR1 and CDR2 sequences are MNHEY and SVGAGI. This CDR3 has 12 residues. The germline V and J ends were trimmed by 6 bases and 8 bases, with 13 bases remaining between them. CDR3 nucleotides: TGTGCCAGCAGCCAGGGCTTCGGGGGCTACACCTTC. Its protein product is CASSQGFGGYTF.

This sequence joins TRBV5-4 and TRBJ2-4; TRBD2 might be the D (8 bases). CDR1 is SGHNT, CDR2 YYREEE, per germline (reference sequence). CDR3 size: 15 residues. The V end lost 0 bases, the J end lost 11 bases, and 18 bases lay between the germline ends. This CDR3 is CASSLGLAGQGVQYF. For the CDR3, the DNA is TGTGCCAGCAGCTTGGGGTTAGCGGGGCAGGGGGTTCAGTACTTC.

The J gene is TRBJ2-7, the V gene TRBV28; D is unclear. This CDR3 is built from 15 residues. Trimming took 2 bases from V and 1 from J, leaving 12 bases between them. Germline CDR1 is MDHEN and CDR2 is SYDVKM. The CDR3 nucleotides read TGTGCCAGCAGTTTAGGCCTCCGATGGTCCTACGAGCAGTACTTC. It codes for CASSLGLRWSYEQYF.

J is TRBJ2-3 and V is TRBV6-1; tentatively, D is TRBD1 (6 bases). This CDR3 comprises 15 residues. The germline gives CDR1 MNHNS, CDR2 SASEGT. The germline V and J ends were trimmed by 7 bases and 2 bases, with 16 bases remaining between them. The CDR3 DNA reads as TGTGCCAGCACCGGAAAGGGACACTACACAGATACGCAGTATTTT. This codes for CASTGKGHYTDTQYF.

The chain employs TRBV5-1 and TRBJ1-1, with a weak D call TRBD1 (5 bases). CDR1 and CDR2 from the germline V gene are SGHRS and YFSETQ. There are 14 residues in the CDR3. V was clipped by 5 bases and J by 0 bases, with 11 bases between them. The CDR3 loop reads CASSAGYMNTEAFF. CDR3 nucleotide sequence: TGCGCCAGCAGTGCAGGGTATATGAACACTGAAGCTTTCTTT.

The gene calls are TRBV10-1 and TRBJ2-2; D remains ambiguous. Deletions cut 6 bases from V and 6 bases from J, with 8 bases between. The CDR3 has 12 amino acids. Germline CDR1 WNHNN, CDR2 SYGVQD (reference sequence). The DNA for the CDR3 is TGCGCCAGCAGATCCTCAGCCGGGGAGCTGTTTTTT. It is translated as CASRSSAGELFF.

The chain combines TRBV9 with TRBJ2-7; maybe TRBD2 (6 bases). The germline CDR1 and CDR2 sequences are SGDLS and YYNGEE. The CDR3 is 13 residues long. V was shortened by 7 bases and J by 5 bases, with 16 bases between the two germline ends. This CDR3 reads CASGLGLPDEQYF. The CDR3 coding sequence is TGTGCCAGCGGTCTAGGACTACCCGACGAGCAGTACTTC.